These 20 T cell receptor beta chains came from one sample sequenced in a study of T cell clonality in common variable immunodeficiency. Sequencing was performed with immunoSEQ multiplex PCR; in TCRdb, only in-frame clones are kept and a portion is missing. The profile covers about 47,000 clones, none occurring a single time. The sample comprised peripheral blood mononuclear cells. Source of these receptors: a person aged 18 to 75 in good health.

This clone was observed at least ten times. The read is 3 residues too short to cover the CDR3 end, so that end is filled in from the germline J gene. The chain carries TRBV9 and TRBJ2-7, with 7 bases lining up with TRBD2. V dropped 2 bases and J dropped 3; count of bases not matched to a gene: 2. In germline, CDR1 is SGDLS, CDR2 YYNGEE. The CDR3 loop spans 13 amino acids. This chain's CDR3 is CASSVGGSYEQYF. The DNA read from the CDR3 is TGTGCCAGCAGCGTCGGCGGGAGCTACGAG.

This clone came up many times. The read stops 3 residues short of the end of the CDR3; the missing end is completed from the germline J gene. V usage is TRBV6-2 or TRBV6-3 and J usage is TRBJ1-1, with TRBD1 as a possible D gene (5 bases). The CDR3 is made up of 14 amino acids. Looked up from germline, CDR1 is MNHEY and CDR2 is SVGEGT. The CDR3 loop reads CASSYAPRQTEAFF. The DNA read from the CDR3 is TGTGCCAGCAGTTACGCCCCAAGACAGACAGAA.

Ten or more counts support this clone. The read falls 3 residues short of the CDR3 end, and the missing part is taken from the germline J gene. The chain uses TRBV19 and TRBJ2-1; TRBD2 matches at 7 bases. In germline, CDR1 is LNHDA, CDR2 SQIVND (reference sequence). The CDR3 extends over 17 amino acids. V was pared by 3 bases and J by 3 bases, with 11 bases of the junction left unmatched. The CDR3 sequence is CASSILVAGEYYNEQFF. The sequenced CDR3 bases are TGTGCCAGTAGTATCTTGGTAGCGGGTGAGTACTACAATGAG.

This clone was counted many times. The CDR3 is cut off 3 residues early in the read; its end comes from the germline J gene. The chain uses TRBV19 and TRBJ1-2; D is perhaps TRBD1 (5 bases). Trimming left V 3 bases short and J 0 bases short, with 17 bases between. Per germline, CDR1 LNHDA and CDR2 SQIVND (reference sequence). The CDR3 totals 17 residues. CDR3 bases read: TGTGCCAGTAGTATGTTTGCCAGGGCTCCCTCTAACTATGGC. Protein product: CASSMFARAPSNYG. Given in full, the CDR3 is CASSMFARAPSNYGYTF.

This clone was seen ten or more times. CDR3 residues: CASQQGFTYNEQFF. The DNA read from the CDR3 is TGTGCCAGTCAACAGGGGTTCACCTACAATGAG. The V and J genes are TRBV19 and TRBJ2-1, with 7 nucleotides matching TRBD1. The CDR3 end falls 3 residues outside the read, so it is completed with the germline J gene. The CDR3 extends over 14 amino acids. Germline-derived CDR1 and CDR2 are LNHDA and SQIVND (reference sequence). Losses at the gene ends were 8 bases for V and 2 bases for J; bases not matched to a gene: 6.

At least ten counts were recorded for this clone. The read finishes 3 residues shy of the CDR3 end, and the germline J gene is used to complete it. The V gene is TRBV10-3, the J gene TRBJ2-5; D unclear. The CDR3 covers 15 residues. The V and J ends lost 8 bases and 1 base respectively, with 17 bases between them. CDR1 is ENHRY and CDR2 is SYGVKD in the germline V gene. Here the CDR3 reads CAIAQHSRSQETQYF. CDR3 DNA, as far as it was read: TGTGCCATCGCCCAGCACAGCCGGAGCCAAGAGACC.

This clone was seen repeatedly, ten times or more. With the read ending 3 residues before the CDR3 end, the germline J gene is used to fill in that end. The rearrangement links TRBV5-4 to TRBJ1-2; 8 nucleotides align to TRBD1. Germline trimming cut 3 bases from V and 4 bases from J; bases unmatched to any gene: 8. This CDR3 is built from 15 residues. Germline V CDR1 and CDR2: SGHNT, YYREEE (reference sequence). The part of the CDR3 DNA that was read is TGTGCCAGCAGCTCGTCCGGACAGGGAGGCTATGGC. Its protein is CASSSSGQGGYG. The full CDR3 sequence reads CASSSSGQGGYGYTF.

This clone has at least ten counts. Read coverage stops 3 residues before the CDR3 terminus; the germline J gene supplies the remainder. The chain carries TRBV19 and TRBJ2-7; 10 bases map to TRBD2. This CDR3 has 15 amino acids. Germline V gives CDR1 LNHDA, CDR2 SQIVND (reference sequence). Unmatched junction bases numbered 5, after V lost 6 bases and J lost 0 bases. CDR3 loop: CASSGSGRPSYEQYF. CDR3 DNA (partial): TGTGCCAGTAGCGGTAGCGGGAGGCCCTCCTACGAG.

The sample holds many counts of this clone. The observed sequence ends 3 residues before the CDR3 terminus, with the missing tail filled in from the germline J gene. The J gene is TRBJ1-5, the V gene TRBV30, with D possibly TRBD1 on 6 matching bases. The CDR3 runs to 13 residues. Germline loops: CDR1 GTSNPN, CDR2 SVGIG (reference sequence). The V end lost 4 bases, the J end lost 5 bases, and 12 bases lay between the germline ends. The CDR3 loop is CAWTRQADQPQHF. CDR3 DNA, as far as it was read: TGTGCCTGGACACGACAGGCCGATCAGCCC.

This clone was counted ten times or more. With the read ending 3 residues before the CDR3 end, the germline J gene is used to fill in that end. The chain is built from TRBV9 and TRBJ2-1; 7 nucleotides match TRBD2. V lost 3 bases to trimming and J lost 0 bases; unmatched junction nucleotides: 6. The CDR3 is 16 amino acids. Germline-derived CDR1 and CDR2 are SGDLS and YYNGEE. CDR3: CASSARTSSSYNEQFF. The covered CDR3 bases are TGTGCCAGCAGCGCCCGGACTAGTAGCTCCTACAATGAG.

This clone has ten or more counts. The CDR3 extends 3 residues past the end of the read, so its final part is completed from the germline J gene. The chain carries TRBV5-1 and TRBJ2-2; 10 bases line up with TRBD1. Germline CDR1 and CDR2: SGHRS and YFSETQ. V gave up 5 bases and J gave up 5 bases; unmatched junction bases: 6. The CDR3 spans 15 residues. The sequenced part of the CDR3 DNA is TGCGCCAGCAGAGTAGGACAGGGGGATACCGGGGAG. It yields the protein CASRVGQGDTGE. Given in full, the CDR3 is CASRVGQGDTGELFF.

At least ten counts were recorded for this clone. The read comes to an end 3 residues before the CDR3 does, leaving the germline J gene to fill in the end. The rearrangement joins TRBV20-1 to TRBJ1-2; possible D gene TRBD1, 5 bases. The germline gives CDR1 DFQATT, CDR2 SNEGSKA (reference sequence). The ends were cut back, 6 bases at V and 6 bases at J, with 11 bases in the middle. This CDR3 region has 11 residues. The DNA read from the CDR3 is TGCAGTGCCCAAAGACAGAATGGC. Its protein is CSAQRQNG. The full CDR3 is CSAQRQNGYTF.

This clone appeared a few times. The read ends 3 residues early relative to the CDR3; the germline J gene fills the gap. The chain combines TRBV19 with TRBJ2-4; TRBD2 is a possible D gene (5 bases). CDR1 LNHDA and CDR2 SQIVND come from the germline V gene (reference sequence). The CDR3 length is 15 residues. Partial CDR3 DNA: TGTGCCAGTAGAATTGCGGGCCTCGCCCTCGGTGGT. This sequence encodes CASRIAGLALGG. The complete CDR3 protein is CASRIAGLALGGQYF. The complete variable domain, with remaining parts taken from reference TRBV19 and TRBJ2-4, reads DGGITQSPKYLFRKEGQNVTLSCEQNLNHDAMYWYRQDPGQGLRLIYYSQIVNDFQKGDIAEGYSVSREKKESFPLTVTSAQKNPTAFYLCASRIAGLALGGQYFGAGTRLSVL.

This clone was seen at least ten times. The observed sequence ends 3 residues before the CDR3 terminus, with the missing tail filled in from the germline J gene. This chain connects TRBV6-2 or TRBV6-3 to TRBJ2-5, with TRBD2 matching over 10 bases. V was pared by 6 bases and J by 5 bases, with 6 bases of the junction left unmatched. CDR1 and CDR2 (germline): MNHEY, SVGEGT. This CDR3 spans 14 amino acids. The sequenced part of the CDR3 DNA is TGTGCCAGCAGCCCTAGCGGGGGATGGGAGACC. It translates to CASSPSGGWET. The CDR3 in its entirety is CASSPSGGWETQYF.

Many counts were recorded for this clone. The read stops 3 residues short of the end of the CDR3; the missing end is completed from the germline J gene. The chain has TRBV4-1 and TRBJ1-2, with TRBD1 matching 10 bases. The CDR3 has 16 amino acids. J was trimmed by 6 bases and V by 0 bases; bases with no gene match: 7. Germline V CDR1 and CDR2: MGHRA, YSYEKL. The CDR3 sequence is CASSQEPRQGAHGYTF. CDR3 bases read: TGCGCCAGCAGCCAAGAGCCGAGACAGGGGGCCCATGGC.

This clone was recorded many times. The CDR3 end falls 3 residues outside the read, so it is completed with the germline J gene. The chain couples TRBV7-3 to TRBJ1-3; 8 nucleotides agree with TRBD1. Germline CDR1 SGHTA, CDR2 FQGTGA. V shed 4 bases and J 3 bases; nucleotides not matched to a gene: 5. The CDR3 extends over 15 amino acids. The DNA read from the CDR3 is TGTGCCAGCAGCTCATCAGGGGGCGGTGGAAACACC. Its protein is CASSSSGGGGNT. The entire CDR3 protein reads CASSSSGGGGNTIYF.

At least ten counts were recorded for this clone. CDR3 sequence reads: CASSEDSPAGEDEQYF. CDR3 bases read: TGTGCCAGCAGTGAAGATTCGCCAGCAGGAGAGGACGAG. J is TRBJ2-7 and V is TRBV6-1; D remains ambiguous. The missing CDR3 end, 3 residues past where the read stops, is filled in from the germline J gene. From germline, CDR1 is MNHNS and CDR2 SASEGT. Deletions cut 1 base from V and 5 bases from J, with 18 bases between. CDR3 size: 16 residues.

This clone was counted many times. Partial CDR3 DNA: TGTGCCAGCAGGCAGGGTGATGAG. This encodes CASRQGDE. The complete CDR3 protein is CASRQGDEQFF. The V gene is TRBV27, the J gene TRBJ2-1, with a weak D call TRBD1 (5 bases). Read data end 3 residues before the CDR3 end; the end is taken from the germline J gene. The V gene's germline CDR1 is MNHEY and CDR2 SMNVEV (reference sequence). The CDR3 sequence is 11 residues long. V lost 6 bases, J lost 8 bases, and 8 bases lay in between.

The sample holds many counts of this clone. The read ends 3 residues shy of where the CDR3 ends; the end is completed using the germline J gene. The V gene is TRBV27, the J gene TRBJ2-3, with 12 bases matching TRBD2. Trimming removed 5 bases from V and 6 bases from J; junction bases left unmatched: 9. The germline V gene has CDR1 MNHEY and CDR2 SMNVEV (reference sequence). The CDR3 runs to 16 residues. The part of the CDR3 DNA that was read is TGTGCCAGCAGTCCAGGACTAGCGGGAAGAGCGGATACG. It translates to CASSPGLAGRADT. In full, the CDR3 reads CASSPGLAGRADTQYF.

The table lists this clone with many counts. The read finishes 3 residues shy of the CDR3 end, and the germline J gene is used to complete it. The gene calls are TRBV29-1 and TRBJ1-1, with TRBD1 identical over 7 bases. CDR1 and CDR2 from the germline V gene are SQVTM and ANQGSEA. There are 11 residues in the CDR3. CDR3 loop: CSTRDSVEAFF. The DNA read from the CDR3 is TGCAGCACCCGGGACAGTGTCGAA.